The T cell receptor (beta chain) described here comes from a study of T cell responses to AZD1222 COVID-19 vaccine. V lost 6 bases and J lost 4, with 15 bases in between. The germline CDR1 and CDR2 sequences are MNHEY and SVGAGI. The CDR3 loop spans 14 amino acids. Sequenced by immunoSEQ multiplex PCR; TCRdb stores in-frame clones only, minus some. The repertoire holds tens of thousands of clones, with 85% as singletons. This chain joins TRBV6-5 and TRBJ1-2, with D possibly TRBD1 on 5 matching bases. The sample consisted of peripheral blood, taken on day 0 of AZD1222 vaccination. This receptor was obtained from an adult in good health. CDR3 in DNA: TGTGCCAGCAGCCAAGGGGACGCCGGCTATGGCTACACCTTC. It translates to CASSQGDAGYGYTF.